These 16 T cell receptor beta chains were sequenced from one sample in a study of vaccination effects on CD4 cells after COVID-19. Antigen-specific CD4+ T cells were first expanded with viral peptide pools by the ViraFEST assay and only then sequenced. After around nine days in culture, the CD4+ T cells were isolated. The cohort was immunized with two doses of either the BNT162b2 or mRNA-1273 vaccine. The protocol was immunoSEQ multiplex PCR, while the TCRdb copy is restricted to in-frame clones and leaves out a portion. The sample contains about 33,000 clones, roughly two thirds of which appear only once. These receptors' antigens are unknown. The sample here was CD4+ T cells from PBMCs cultured with HCoV-229E spike peptides, taken after COVID-19 vaccination. The receptors stem from a human donor who received a COVID-19 vaccine.

The chain is built from TRBV9 and TRBJ1-1, with a possible D match to TRBD1 (6 bases). CDR1 and CDR2 (germline): SGDLS, YYNGEE. The CDR3 totals 12 residues. The V end was cut by 4 bases, the J end by 5 bases, with 9 bases between. CDR3: CASSTQGTEAFF. The CDR3 nucleotides read TGTGCCAGCAGCACTCAGGGGACTGAAGCTTTCTTT. The variable domain in full, completed from reference TRBV9 and TRBJ1-1, reads DSGVTQTPKHLITATGQRVTLRCSPRSGDLSVYWYQQSLDQGLQFLIQYYNGEERAKGNILERFSAQQFPDLHSELNLSSLELGDSALYFCASSTQGTEAFFGQGTRLTVV.

V usage is TRBV25-1 and J usage is TRBJ1-2; TRBD1 matches at 7 bases. The CDR3 has 15 residues. CDR1 and CDR2 from the germline V gene are MGHDK and SYGVNS. Unmatched junction bases numbered 6, after V lost 4 bases and J lost 1 base. This CDR3 is CASSASAGGNYGYTF. The CDR3 nucleotides read TGTGCCAGCAGTGCCTCCGCAGGGGGTAACTATGGCTACACCTTC.

The chain is built from TRBV3-1 (or the pseudogene TRBV3-2) and TRBJ2-3, with TRBD2 identical over 7 bases. This CDR3 comprises 13 residues. Looked up from germline, CDR1 is LGHDT and CDR2 is YNNKEL (reference sequence). The V gene end was trimmed by 8 bases and the J gene end by 0 bases; junction bases not matched to a gene: 2. The CDR3: CASETSSTDTQYF. The CDR3 DNA reads as TGTGCCAGCGAGACTAGCAGCACAGATACGCAGTATTTT.

The CDR3 region is CASRGLAGETQYF. CDR3 coding DNA: TGTGCCAGCAGGGGGCTAGCGGGAGAGACCCAGTACTTC. The V gene is TRBV12-3 or TRBV12-4, the J gene TRBJ2-5; 8 bases align to TRBD2. J lost 4 bases, V lost 6 bases, and 4 bases had no gene match. The CDR3 length is 13 residues.

This chain joins TRBV27 and TRBJ2-3, with 7 bases matching TRBD2. J gave up 2 bases and V 3 bases, and 8 bases lay outside the gene matches. The CDR3 has 16 residues. Germline CDR1 MNHEY, CDR2 SMNVEV (reference sequence). This CDR3 reads CASSLYGEGVTDTQYF. The CDR3 coding sequence is TGTGCCAGCAGTTTGTACGGGGAGGGAGTCACAGATACGCAGTATTTT.

The CDR3 region is CASSAGQVEGEQYF. CDR3 nucleotides: TGTGCCAGCAGCGCGGGACAGGTTGAAGGCGAGCAGTACTTC. The chain combines TRBV7-9 with TRBJ2-7; 8 bases align to TRBD1. The CDR3 sequence is 14 residues long. Germline lookup yields CDR1 SEHNR and CDR2 FQNEAQ (reference sequence). V shed 5 bases, J shed 6 bases, and the junction held 9 bases outside the gene matches.

This sequence joins TRBV5-1 and TRBJ2-3; D remains ambiguous. Trimming pared 2 bases from V and 1 base from J, leaving 11 bases between. This CDR3 spans 15 amino acids. Germline V CDR1 and CDR2: SGHRS, YFSETQ. The CDR3 protein is CASSLRVGGTDTQYF. In DNA form, the CDR3 reads TGCGCCAGCAGCTTAAGAGTAGGTGGCACAGATACGCAGTATTTT. The full variable domain, completed using reference TRBV5-1 and TRBJ2-3, is KAGVTQTPRYLIKTRGQQVTLSCSPISGHRSVSWYQQTPGQGLQFLFEYFSETQRNKGNFPGRFSGRQFSNSRSEMNVSTLELGDSALYLCASSLRVGGTDTQYFGPGTRLTVL.

V is TRBV6-1 and J is TRBJ1-2; weak D call: TRBD1 (5 bases). Germline V gene lookup returns CDR1 MNHNS and CDR2 SASEGT. The CDR3 totals 14 residues. Trimming took off 5 bases at V and 5 bases at J, with 15 bases between the two ends. The CDR3 nucleotides are TGTGCCAGCAGTTATCAGGACATGGGGTATGGCTACACCTTC. Translation gives CASSYQDMGYGYTF.

This clone showed up just a few times. The rearrangement uses TRBV14 and TRBJ1-3; D unclear. V lost 0 bases to trimming and J lost 4 bases, with 4 bases between them. The CDR3 length is 13 residues. In germline, CDR1 is SGHDN, CDR2 FVKESK. The CDR3 DNA reads TGTGCCAGCAGCCAAGAATACGGAAACACCATATATTTT. Translation: CASSQEYGNTIYF.

The gene calls are TRBV18 and TRBJ1-3; D is ambiguous. CDR3 length: 16 residues. V dropped 3 bases and J dropped 0 bases, with 12 bases sitting between them. The germline CDR1 and CDR2 sequences are KGHSH and LQKENI. The CDR3 coding sequence is TGTGCCAGCTCACCCTCCGCGGGATTCTCTGGAAACACCATATATTTT. Protein: CASSPSAGFSGNTIYF.

The V gene is TRBV7-6, the J gene TRBJ1-5; D unclear. The length of the CDR3 is 15 residues. Germline CDR1 SGHVS, CDR2 FNYEAQ. Trimming stripped 2 bases from V and 4 bases from J, with 12 bases between. CDR3 residues: CASSLMSGLNQPQHF. The CDR3 region has the DNA TGTGCCAGCAGCTTAATGTCAGGTCTAAATCAGCCCCAGCATTTT.

This chain joins TRBV2 and TRBJ2-5; no definite D call. This CDR3 is 10 amino acids long. CDR1 and CDR2 from the germline V gene are SNHLY and FYNNEI. Trimming removed 1 base at V and 6 bases at J, with 0 bases between. The CDR3 loop reads CASSEETQYF. CDR3 sequence (DNA): TGTGCCAGCAGTGAAGAGACCCAGTACTTC.

The table lists this clone with a few counts. The CDR3 sequence is CASRRDRVNTEAFF. Here the CDR3 DNA reads TGCGCCAGCAGACGCGACAGGGTCAACACTGAAGCTTTCTTT. The rearrangement uses TRBV10-1 and TRBJ1-1; 7 nucleotides match TRBD1. V shed 6 bases, J shed 2 bases, and the junction held 6 bases outside the gene matches. Germline lookup yields CDR1 WNHNN and CDR2 SYGVQD (reference sequence). CDR3 size: 14 residues.

The chain recombines TRBV25-1 with TRBJ1-1, with D possibly matching TRBD1 (5 bases). The CDR3 is 14 amino acids. Germline-derived CDR1 and CDR2 are MGHDK and SYGVNS. Deletions cut 3 bases from V and 5 bases from J, with 13 bases between. The CDR3 loop reads CASSETSGRTEAFF. CDR3 coding DNA: TGTGCCAGCAGTGAGACCTCGGGGCGGACTGAAGCTTTCTTT.

This clone was counted between two and nine times. This chain connects TRBV2 to TRBJ1-1; D gene uncertain. Looked up from germline, CDR1 is SNHLY and CDR2 is FYNNEI. V was pared by 4 bases and J by 1 base, with 4 bases between. The CDR3 covers 12 residues. The CDR3 loop reads CASSVQNTEAFF. CDR3 nucleotides: TGTGCCAGCAGTGTACAGAACACTGAAGCTTTCTTT.

This clone has just a few counts. This chain uses TRBV3-1 (or the pseudogene TRBV3-2) with TRBJ2-1, with 7 bases that match TRBD1. Per the germline V gene, CDR1 is LGHDT and CDR2 is YNNKEL (reference sequence). This CDR3 comprises 13 residues. V was pared by 7 bases and J by 6 bases, with 6 bases of the junction left unmatched. The DNA of the CDR3 is TGTGCCAGCATCTCAGGGGGTTCCAATGAGCAGTTCTTC. Protein: CASISGGSNEQFF.